This T cell receptor (beta chain) appears in the sequencing data of a study of T cells expressing NK-cell markers. Across the whole study: Each TCR beta repertoire originated in sorted T cells that were CD3+CD56+NKG2C+, CD3+CD56+NKG2C- or CD3+CD56-NKG2C+. Eight donors were sequenced, of whom seven were HCMV-seropositive, while the remaining one was HCMV-seronegative. Findings and caveats of the study: Each of about six donors carried dominant NKG2C+ clonotypes accounting for about 1.0-8% of CD8+ T cells.

To note about this clonotype: Antigen specificity is unknown.

Looked up from germline, CDR1 is MNHEY and CDR2 is SVGAGI. The CDR3 runs 17 residues. The TCR beta cDNA came from 5'RACE template switching with UMIs. Following a re-call of the 5' RACE reads, TCRdb has one entry per CDR3 protein and lacks DNA. The table lists hundreds of thousands of distinct CDR3 sequences. The V call is TRBV6-5, the J call TRBJ2-3; TCRdb designates TRBD1, a call that cannot be tested without DNA. The sequenced sample consisted of blood T cells: a sorted CD56 or NKG2C T cell subset, CD4+ or CD8+ T cells, or bulk PBMC T cells (not recorded which). The TCR was taken from a woman aged 18 to 69 in good health. This CDR3 is CASSYGKQGVGTDTQYF.